The clone carrying this TCR beta chain was seen repeatedly, ten times or more. Its target is unknown. This entry belongs to a study of CD8 T cells in ankylosing spondylitis. Regarding the study as a whole: In ankylosing spondylitis patients, matched synovial fluid reportedly showed significant enrichment of disease-linked clones.

Quantitative 5'-RACE with molecular barcodes generated TCR beta libraries. TCRdb reprocessed the 5' RACE reads via MiXCR and lists one record per CDR3 protein. The sample holds about 39,000 distinct CDR3 sequences, about a tenth seen once. Germline V gene data show CDR1 as ENHRY and CDR2 as SYGVKD. V shed 6 bases and J shed 1 base, with 14 bases lying between them. The CDR3 is made up of 15 amino acids. The gene calls are TRBV10-3 and TRBJ2-3, with no clear D. This clonotype was sampled from a male donor with ankylosing spondylitis or in good health (not recorded which). Sequencing input: blood, either unsorted or a sorted T cell fraction (not recorded which). The DNA for the CDR3 is TGTGCCATCAGAGCCAACATGTATCGCACAGATACGCAGTATTTT. Amino acids: CAIRANMYRTDTQYF.